Only a few counts were recorded for the clone carrying this T cell receptor (beta chain). Its antigen is still unknown. For the second PCR, which ran for about 6 to 11 cycles, a sample-barcoded 5' primer and a J-beta primer mix were used. One entry per CDR3 protein, called by TCRdb with MiXCR from the 5' RACE reads. Seen here are 1.5 million or so distinct CDR3 sequences, around 42% observed once, and the top ten hold 7.9%. Trimming at V came to 5 bases and at J to 6 bases, leaving 8 bases not matched to a gene. Germline CDR1 MNHEY, CDR2 SVGAGI. This CDR3 has 15 amino acids. The sample is drawn from a study of blood T cells in healthy people across ages. Study-wide background: Roughly one uniquely barcoded beta molecule per two T cells was captured. Study-wide points: In long-lived donors, naive CD4+ cell counts and diversity exceeded those of aged donors.

Sequences were obtained from blood. The genes are TRBV6-5 and TRBJ2-3; TRBD1 matches at 10 bases. The sequence was collected from a woman aged 18-29 years in good health. The DNA for the CDR3 is TGTGCCAGCAGTCCGACAGGGGGCATCGGGGATACGCAGTATTTT. It encodes CASSPTGGIGDTQYF.